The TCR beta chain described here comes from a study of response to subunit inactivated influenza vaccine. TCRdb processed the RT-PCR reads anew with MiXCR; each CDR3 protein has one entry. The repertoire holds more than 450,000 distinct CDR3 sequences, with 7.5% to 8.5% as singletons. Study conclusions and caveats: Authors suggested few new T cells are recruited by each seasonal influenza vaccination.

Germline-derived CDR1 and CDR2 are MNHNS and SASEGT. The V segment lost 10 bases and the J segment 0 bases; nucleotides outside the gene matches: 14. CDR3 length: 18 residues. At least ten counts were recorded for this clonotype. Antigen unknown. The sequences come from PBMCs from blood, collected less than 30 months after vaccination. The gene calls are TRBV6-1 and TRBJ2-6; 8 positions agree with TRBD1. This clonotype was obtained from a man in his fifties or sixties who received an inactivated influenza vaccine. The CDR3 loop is CATTGGQTMGSGANVLTF. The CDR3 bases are TGTGCCACCACAGGGGGACAGACCATGGGCTCTGGGGCCAACGTCCTGACTTTC.